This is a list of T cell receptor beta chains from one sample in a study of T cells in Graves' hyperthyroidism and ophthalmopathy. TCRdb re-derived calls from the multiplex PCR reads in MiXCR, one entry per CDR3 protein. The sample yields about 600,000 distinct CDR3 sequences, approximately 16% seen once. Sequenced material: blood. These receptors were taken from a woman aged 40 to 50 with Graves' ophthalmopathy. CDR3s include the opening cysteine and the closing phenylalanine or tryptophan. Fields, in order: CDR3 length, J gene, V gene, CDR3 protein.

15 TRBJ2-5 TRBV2 CASRRDRGPEETQYF
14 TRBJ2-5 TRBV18 CASSPPAPLKTQYF
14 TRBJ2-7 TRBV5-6 CASSRSTDNYEQYF
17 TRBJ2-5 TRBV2 CASSGLAGGPAKETQYF
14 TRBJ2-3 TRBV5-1 CASSGEISTDTQYF
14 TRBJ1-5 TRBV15 CATSRDIGNQPQHF
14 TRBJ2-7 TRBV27 CASSRLTGNDEQYF
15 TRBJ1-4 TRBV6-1 CASSSETPGGEKLFF
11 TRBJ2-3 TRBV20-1 CSAITRDTQYF
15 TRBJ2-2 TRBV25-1 CASSDPASNAGELFF
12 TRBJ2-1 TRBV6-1 CASSPAGTTWFF
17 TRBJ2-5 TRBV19 CASSRGGLAGDQETQYF
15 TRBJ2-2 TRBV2 CASIGTGGATGELFF
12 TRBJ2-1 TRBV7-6 CASSFVGDEQFF
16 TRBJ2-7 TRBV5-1 CASSFAPTGAKDEQYF
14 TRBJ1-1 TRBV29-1 CSVHGVFLGTEAFF
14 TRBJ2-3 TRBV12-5 CASALTSRTDTQYF
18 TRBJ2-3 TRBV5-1 CASSLRPVTTSSTDTQYF
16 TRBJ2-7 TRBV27 CASSEARSSGSGEQYF
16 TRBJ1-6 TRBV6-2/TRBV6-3 CASNDRGRSYNSPLHF
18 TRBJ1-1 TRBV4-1 CASSQVRSVQYLNTEAFF
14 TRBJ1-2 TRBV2 CASRGGGWVYGYTF
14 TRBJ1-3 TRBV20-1 CSARDPSSGNTIYF
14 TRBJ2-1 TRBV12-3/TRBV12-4 CASSRKGVNNEQFF
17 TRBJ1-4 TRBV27 CASSLGFRAGFYEKLSF
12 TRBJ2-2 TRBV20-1 CSISRSTGELFF
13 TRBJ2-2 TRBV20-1 CSAFGGLTGELFF
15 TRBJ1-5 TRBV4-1 CASSRPGQGFQPQHF
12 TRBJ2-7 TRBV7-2 CASSLAVGEQYF
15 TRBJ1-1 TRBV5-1 CASHTGGGGGGEAFF